Each of the 3 T cell receptor beta chains below was sequenced from the same sample in a study of T cells expressing NK-cell markers. Reprocessing the 5' RACE reads, TCRdb reports a single entry for every CDR3 protein and omits DNA. The sample yields about 150,000 distinct CDR3 sequences, of which the top ten take up over 35%. The sequenced sample consisted of blood T cells: a sorted CD56 or NKG2C T cell subset, CD4+ or CD8+ T cells, or bulk PBMC T cells (not recorded which). The receptors were sampled from a woman between 45 and 65 years old in good health.

The V call is TRBV4-1, the J call TRBJ2-7; TCRdb returns TRBD2, unconfirmable since there is no DNA. CDR3 size: 15 residues. Germline loops: CDR1 MGHRA, CDR2 YSYEKL. CDR3 residues: CASSQDPAGVWEQYF.

The rearrangement links TRBV11-2 to TRBJ2-7; TCRdb's D call of TRBD1 is untestable without DNA. CDR1 and CDR2 from the germline V gene are SGHAT and FQNNGV. The length of the CDR3 is 14 residues. The chain's CDR3 is CASSLTGGAAEQYF.

V usage is TRBV7-2 and J usage is TRBJ2-7; TCRdb lists TRBD2, though no DNA is available to test this call. The CDR3 is 15 amino acids. Germline V gene data show CDR1 as SGHTA and CDR2 as FQGNSA. CDR3 protein: CASSQSGSGGYEQYF.